This TCR beta chain was captured in a study of regulatory T cells in long-lasting Graves disease. At the level of the study: To qualify as persistent, Graves' disease required over 5 years of antithyroid drugs with positive TSH receptor antibodies.

Sample time point: persistent/refractory GD, antithyroid drugs over 5 years with positive TRAb. Preparation of the TCR library used RNA extracted from PBMCs. Libraries of TCR beta came from iRepertoire HTBI primers plus Arm-PCR of CDR3 regions. TCRdb reanalysed the multiplex PCR reads using MiXCR and keeps one entry per CDR3 protein. This table holds some 300,000 distinct CDR3 sequences, around 23% found once. The CDR3 runs to 13 residues. V was shortened by 6 bases and J by 3 bases, with 12 bases between the two germline ends. Per germline, CDR1 MNHNS and CDR2 SASEGT. Study outcomes and limitations: TRBV28, TRBJ1-2 and TRBJ2-5 emerged as the favored segments in persistent disease.

Notes on this clonotype: As yet, its antigen is unknown.

The sequence was collected from a female donor with Graves disease. The specimen was peripheral blood mononuclear cells (PBMCs), collected when the disease was refractory, from a patient treated with antithyroid drugs. The chain has TRBV6-1 and TRBJ2-7; unclear D gene. The CDR3 DNA is TGTGCCAGCAGGAAGGGCACCGGCTACGAGCAGTACTTC. It specifies CASRKGTGYEQYF.